Listed here are 32 T cell receptor beta chains from one sample, sequenced in a study of early T cells in non-severe SARS-CoV-2 infection. From the 5' RACE reads, TCRdb called clonotypes with MiXCR, one entry per CDR3 protein. The table includes tens of thousands of distinct CDR3 sequences, 3.5% to 5% detected once. Specimen: whole blood. The receptor set was obtained from an adult who was a healthcare worker with PCR-confirmed SARS-CoV-2 infection or an uninfected control (not recorded which).

In its sample, this clonotype was seen a few times. The J gene is TRBJ2-3, the V gene TRBV11-2; TRBD2 agrees at 11 bases. The length of the CDR3 is 17 residues. CDR1 is SGHAT, CDR2 FQNNGV, per germline. J was trimmed by 4 bases and V by 2 bases; bases with no gene match: 8. The CDR3 is CASSLRDSGLAADTQYF. The CDR3 bases are TGTGCCAGCAGCTTAAGGGATTCGGGACTAGCGGCAGATACGCAGTATTTT.

The chain is built from TRBV6-1 and TRBJ2-3; TRBD1 matches 7 bases. The CDR3 has 15 residues. CDR1 MNHNS and CDR2 SASEGT come from the germline V gene. Germline trimming cut 7 bases from V and 0 bases from J; bases unmatched to any gene: 7. As DNA, the CDR3 is TGTGCCAGCAAAACGACAGGGATAAGCACAGATACGCAGTATTTT. Its protein is CASKTTGISTDTQYF.

The sample holds many counts of this clonotype. Sequence at one end of the junction differs from germline and may be a read error. V gene TRBV7-9 combines with J gene TRBJ1-1; TRBD1 might be the D (5 bases). The CDR3 covers 11 residues. Germline V CDR1 and CDR2: SEHNR, FQNEAQ (reference sequence). CDR3 nucleotide sequence: TGTGCCAGCAGCCCTAATTGGGACGCCAACTTT. The encoded protein is CASSPNWDANF.

This clonotype has a count of ten or more. The V gene is TRBV7-9, the J gene TRBJ2-7; D is unclear. Per the germline V gene, CDR1 is SEHNR and CDR2 is FQNEAQ (reference sequence). There are 16 residues in the CDR3. Trimming removed 4 bases at V and 3 bases at J, with 19 bases between. The CDR3 DNA is TGTGCCAGCAGCTCACGGAGTGGCGGCACCAACTACGAGCAGTACTTC. Its protein product is CASSSRSGGTNYEQYF.

This clonotype was detected many times. The V call is TRBV6-2 or TRBV6-3, the J call TRBJ2-7, with 11 bases identical to TRBD2. This CDR3 contains 15 residues. Germline V CDR1 and CDR2: MNHEY, SVGEGT. J was trimmed by 6 bases and V by 0 bases; bases with no gene match: 4. The CDR3 loop reads CASSYSSGRVSEQYF. The CDR3 DNA follows: TGTGCCAGCAGTTACTCTAGCGGGAGGGTCTCCGAGCAGTACTTC.

CDR3 sequence reads: CASSLGSPAGSSYEQYF. CDR3 nucleotide sequence: TGTGCCAGCAGCTTAGGTAGTCCAGCGGGAAGCTCCTACGAGCAGTACTTC. The V call is TRBV11-2, the J call TRBJ2-7; 7 bases line up with TRBD2. V gave up 1 base and J gave up 0 bases; unmatched junction bases: 9. This CDR3 contains 17 residues. Germline CDR1 reads SGHAT; CDR2 reads FQNNGV.

This clonotype was seen a few times. The chain joins TRBV12-3 or TRBV12-4 to TRBJ2-3, with D tentatively TRBD1 (7 bases). The V and J ends lost 0 bases and 10 bases respectively, with 17 bases between them. The CDR3 loop spans 15 amino acids. The CDR3 sequence is CASSLADREDVSQYF. Here the CDR3 DNA reads TGTGCCAGCAGTTTAGCTGACAGGGAGGACGTTTCGCAGTATTTT.

V usage is TRBV6-5 and J usage is TRBJ2-7, with D perhaps matching TRBD1 (5 bases). The germline V and J ends were trimmed by 0 bases and 1 base, with 7 bases remaining between them. This CDR3 has 14 amino acids. In germline, CDR1 is MNHEY, CDR2 SVGAGI. The CDR3 reads CASSYSSGSYEQYF. CDR3 sequence (DNA): TGTGCCAGCAGTTACTCGTCAGGGTCCTACGAGCAGTACTTC.

This clonotype appeared a few times. The chain has TRBV5-5 and TRBJ1-1; TRBD1 matches at 9 bases. CDR1 SGHKS and CDR2 YYEKEE come from the germline V gene (reference sequence). The CDR3 is 16 residues long. J lost 2 bases, V lost 1 base, and 6 bases had no gene match. CDR3 residues: CASSLKDRGPNTEAFF. For the CDR3, the DNA is TGTGCCAGCAGCTTGAAGGACAGGGGCCCAAACACTGAAGCTTTCTTT. The whole variable domain, remainder taken from reference TRBV5-5 and TRBJ1-1, is DAGVTQSPTHLIKTRGQQVTLRCSPISGHKSVSWYQQVLGQGPQFIFQYYEKEERGRGNFPDRFSARQFPNYSSELNVNALLLGDSALYLCASSLKDRGPNTEAFFGQGTRLTVV.

The chain recombines TRBV20-1 with TRBJ1-1; no clear D. V was cut by 3 bases and J by 5 bases, with 10 bases left in between. Germline-derived CDR1 and CDR2 are DFQATT and SNEGSKA (reference sequence). The CDR3 runs to 12 residues. The CDR3, as DNA: TGCAGTGCTAGTATGAGGGTAACTGAAGCTTTCTTT. Translated, it gives CSASMRVTEAFF.

A few counts support this clonotype. The chain carries TRBV5-6 and TRBJ2-5; D not resolved. This CDR3 is 13 amino acids long. The V and J ends lost 2 bases and 1 base respectively, with 6 bases between them. CDR1 and CDR2 (germline): SGHDT, YYEEEE. CDR3 sequence: CASSFRIQETQYF. The CDR3 DNA follows: TGTGCCAGCAGCTTCCGGATCCAAGAGACCCAGTACTTC.

In its sample, this clonotype was seen many times. The rearrangement uses TRBV4-1 and TRBJ2-1; D is uncertain. The CDR3 consists of 16 residues. The V gene's germline CDR1 is MGHRA and CDR2 YSYEKL. V was cut by 3 bases and J by 3 bases, with 15 bases left in between. The CDR3 spells CASSQPGAPRYNEQFF. In DNA, the CDR3 is TGCGCCAGCAGCCAGCCCGGAGCGCCCCGCTACAATGAGCAGTTCTTC.

The chain links TRBV4-1 to TRBJ2-5, with TRBD2 identical over 8 bases. Germline-derived CDR1 and CDR2 are MGHRA and YSYEKL. The CDR3 covers 20 residues. The V and J ends lost 0 bases and 2 bases, in that order; junction bases with no gene match: 17. CDR3 DNA: TGCGCCAGCAGCCAAGAGTTTCCCCGCCTTCTAGCGGGCGATCAAGAGACCCAGTACTTC. Translated, it gives CASSQEFPRLLAGDQETQYF.

This clonotype was seen only a few times. The genes are TRBV24-1 and TRBJ2-3; D may be TRBD2 (7 bases). This CDR3 has 15 residues. Germline assignment: CDR1 KGHDR and CDR2 SFDVKD. Trimming shortened V by 2 bases and J by 3 bases, and 11 bases separated the two germline ends. The DNA for the CDR3 is TGTGCCACCAGTGATTGGGGAGGGGGAACAGATACGCAGTATTTT. This translates into CATSDWGGGTDTQYF.

The chain combines TRBV29-1 with TRBJ2-1; the match to TRBD2 covers 8 bases. V was pared by 3 bases and J by 4 bases, with 11 bases of the junction left unmatched. This CDR3 spans 16 amino acids. In germline, CDR1 is SQVTM, CDR2 ANQGSEA. This CDR3 is CSVDPPRSGTYNEQFF. Written as DNA, the CDR3 is TGCAGCGTTGATCCGCCACGTAGCGGGACTTACAATGAGCAGTTCTTC.

This clonotype was observed many times. The germline gene is not matched at one end of the junction; a read error may be the cause. The V call is TRBV20-1, the J call TRBJ2-2, with 11 bases lining up with TRBD1. Germline CDR1 reads DFQATT; CDR2 reads SNEGSKA (reference sequence). This CDR3 comprises 17 residues. The CDR3 nucleotides read TGCATTGCTAGAGATATGAGAGGACAGGGGGCCTCCGGGGAGCTGTTTTTT. Translating gives CIARDMRGQGASGELFF.

Judged by abundance, this clonotype is medium-sized. CDR3 DNA: TGTGCCAGCAGCCAGGGGCGGAGGTACGAGCAGTACTTC. As protein: CASSQGRRYEQYF. The chain joins TRBV3-1 to TRBJ2-7; D possibly uses TRBD1 or TRBD2 (5 bases each). CDR1 LGHDT and CDR2 YNNKEL come from the germline V gene (reference sequence). Trimming shortened V by 3 bases and J by 4 bases, and 10 bases separated the two germline ends. CDR3 length: 13 residues.

This clonotype was counted ten times or more. This sequence joins TRBV25-1 and TRBJ1-6, with D unresolved. V was trimmed by 6 bases and J by 5 bases, leaving 17 bases between them. The CDR3 consists of 16 residues. The germline V gene encodes CDR1 MGHDK and CDR2 SYGVNS. The CDR3 bases are TGTGCCAGCAGCCCCCGAGGGAGGCAGAATAATTCACCCCTCCACTTT. It yields the protein CASSPRGRQNNSPLHF.

This clonotype was recorded at least ten times. The chain uses TRBV5-6 and TRBJ2-6; perhaps TRBD1 as D (6 bases). Germline-derived CDR1 and CDR2 are SGHDT and YYEEEE. This CDR3 is 18 amino acids long. Between the trimmed V and J ends, which lost 1 base and 0 bases, there was a span of 14 bases. CDR3 bases: TGTGCCAGCAGCTTGAGGGGGATCTCCTACTCTGGGGCCAACGTCCTGACTTTC. The encoded protein is CASSLRGISYSGANVLTF.

This clonotype has ten or more counts. V and J are TRBV5-4 and TRBJ2-6; 11 bases are a match to TRBD2. The V gene's germline CDR1 is SGHNT and CDR2 YYREEE (reference sequence). The CDR3 loop spans 17 amino acids. J was trimmed by 0 bases and V by 4 bases; bases with no gene match: 3. The CDR3 is CASSTGLAASGANVLTF. For the CDR3, the DNA is TGTGCCAGCAGCACGGGACTAGCGGCCTCTGGGGCCAACGTCCTGACTTTC.

This clonotype was seen at least ten times. J is TRBJ2-5 and V is TRBV6-5; 9 nucleotides agree with TRBD2. Germline CDR1 reads MNHEY; CDR2 reads SVGAGI. With V trimmed by 6 bases and J by 5 bases, 10 bases remained unmatched. The CDR3 length is 15 residues. CDR3 sequence (DNA): TGTGCCAGCAGCCTAGTAGCGGGAGCTGTGGAGACCCAGTACTTC. Its translation is CASSLVAGAVETQYF.

This clonotype has at least ten counts. The J gene is TRBJ1-2, the V gene TRBV9; the match to TRBD1 covers 7 bases. This CDR3 spans 14 amino acids. With 1 base clipped from V and 5 bases from J, the junction kept 5 bases outside the gene matches. The V gene's germline CDR1 is SGDLS and CDR2 YYNGEE. CDR3 protein: CASSVQGQPYGYTF. In nucleotides, the CDR3 is TGTGCCAGCAGCGTACAGGGACAGCCTTATGGCTACACCTTC.

A few counts support this clonotype. V is TRBV6-6 and J is TRBJ2-2, with TRBD2 matching 8 bases. Trimming at V came to 2 bases and at J to 7 bases, leaving 6 bases not matched to a gene. The CDR3 totals 15 residues. The germline CDR1 and CDR2 sequences are MNHNY and SVGAGI (reference sequence). DNA for the CDR3: TGTGCCAGCAGTTACGTTGGTCTAGCGGGCGGGGAGCTGTTTTTT. Translation: CASSYVGLAGGELFF.

This clonotype was picked up a small number of times. This rearrangement joins TRBV4-2 to TRBJ2-1, with D possibly being TRBD1 or TRBD2 (5 bases each). Germline CDR1 is LGHNA and CDR2 is YNFKEQ. The germline V and J ends were trimmed by 0 bases and 6 bases, with 15 bases remaining between them. The CDR3 consists of 16 residues. The CDR3 DNA is TGTGCCAGCAGCCAAGACCGCCGGGACCAGCTCAATGAGCAGTTCTTC. Encoded protein: CASSQDRRDQLNEQFF.

There are many counts of this clonotype. At one boundary the junction diverges from the germline segment, which might be a read error. The chain is built from TRBV7-7 and TRBJ2-1; possible D gene TRBD2, 6 bases. Germline V gene data show CDR1 as SSHAT and CDR2 as FNYEAQ (reference sequence). The CDR3 extends over 15 amino acids. In nucleotides, the CDR3 is TGTGCTAGCAGCTTAAGGCTCCGGGGGTACAATGAGCAGTTCTTC. Its protein product is CASSLRLRGYNEQFF.

This clonotype was seen at least ten times. J is TRBJ1-5 and V is TRBV7-2; tentatively, D is TRBD1 (5 bases). The germline V gene has CDR1 SGHTA and CDR2 FQGNSA. V was shortened by 1 base and J by 6 bases, with 13 bases between the two germline ends. The CDR3 has 15 residues. This chain's CDR3 is CASSLVPRVGQPQHF. The CDR3 region has the DNA TGTGCCAGCAGCTTAGTACCCAGGGTTGGTCAGCCCCAGCATTTT.

This clonotype was detected many times. V and J are TRBV5-1 and TRBJ2-1, with 7 positions matching TRBD2. CDR1 and CDR2 from the germline V gene are SGHRS and YFSETQ. The CDR3 totals 16 residues. Trimming took 0 bases from V and 9 from J; bases not matched to a gene: 12. DNA of the CDR3: TGCGCCAGCAGCTTGGATCCGGGAGGACGTTATGGTGAGCAGTTCTTC. It encodes CASSLDPGGRYGEQFF.

This clonotype has only a few counts. The CDR3 sequence: CASSPSRGSDTQYF. The CDR3 DNA reads as TGTGCCAGCAGCCCATCCAGGGGGTCCGATACGCAGTATTTT. The V gene is TRBV11-2, the J gene TRBJ2-3; 7 nucleotides line up with TRBD1. The CDR3 covers 14 residues. J lost 6 bases, V lost 5 bases, and 8 bases had no gene match. Germline V lookup: CDR1 SGHAT, CDR2 FQNNGV. Full variable domain (outside the CDR3, taken from reference TRBV11-2 and TRBJ2-3): EAGVAQSPRYKIIEKRQSVAFWCNPISGHATLYWYQQILGQGPKLLIQFQNNGVVDDSQLPKDRFSAERLKGVDSTLKIQPAKLEDSAVYLCASSPSRGSDTQYFGPGTRLTVL.

This clonotype has more than one count but fewer than ten. This chain connects TRBV28 to TRBJ2-1; unclear D gene. There are 15 residues in the CDR3. From germline, CDR1 is MDHEN and CDR2 SYDVKM. Between the trimmed V and J ends, which lost 8 bases and 1 base, there was a span of 15 bases. The CDR3 DNA is TGTGCCAGCGCCCCCTTGGACCGGTCCTACAATGAGCAGTTCTTC. This sequence encodes CASAPLDRSYNEQFF.

The sample holds a few counts of this clonotype. The chain has TRBV7-2 and TRBJ2-5; 9 bases agree with TRBD2. Looked up from germline, CDR1 is SGHTA and CDR2 is FQGNSA. This CDR3 contains 18 residues. V shed 5 bases, J shed 4 bases, and the junction held 17 bases outside the gene matches. CDR3 in amino acids: CASSRARTVPTSGETQYF. In nucleotides, the CDR3 is TGTGCCAGCAGCCGGGCCCGGACAGTTCCGACTAGCGGAGAGACCCAGTACTTC. Full variable domain (remainder filled in from reference TRBV7-2 and TRBJ2-5): GAGVSQSPSNKVTEKGKDVELRCDPISGHTALYWYRQSLGQGLEFLIYFQGNSAPDKSGLPSDRFSAERTGGSVSTLTIQRTQQEDSAVYLCASSRARTVPTSGETQYFGPGTRLLVL.

Many counts were recorded for this clonotype. The rearrangement links TRBV4-3 to TRBJ2-3; D might be TRBD1 (5 bases). The CDR3 length is 16 residues. Germline lookup yields CDR1 LGHNA and CDR2 YSLEER. V dropped 1 base and J dropped 0 bases, with 11 bases sitting between them. The CDR3 DNA reads as TGCGCCAGCAGCCAAGGACAGAGCCAAAGCACAGATACGCAGTATTTT. Encoded protein: CASSQGQSQSTDTQYF.

In its sample, this clonotype was seen many times. The rearrangement uses TRBV6-2 or TRBV6-3 and TRBJ2-1, with TRBD2 identical over 10 bases. CDR1 is MNHEY and CDR2 is SVGEGT in the germline V gene. This CDR3 is built from 16 residues. The V and J ends lost 2 bases and 7 bases, in that order; junction bases with no gene match: 8. The CDR3 spells CASSYQAGGPRNEQFF. CDR3 nucleotides: TGTGCCAGCAGTTACCAAGCGGGAGGGCCCAGGAATGAGCAGTTCTTC.